This entry concerns a single T cell receptor (beta chain). This sample includes further DNA sequences coding for the same CDR3. This record comes from a study of blood T cell repertoires in COVID-19. Study in general: Researchers got acute and convalescent COVID-19 samples from the United States, Italy and Spain.

Original processing notes: Reference gene primer amplification gave nucleated cell count estimates. Assay used: immunoSEQ multiplex PCR; TCRdb lists only in-frame clones, some missing. For V, J and clone size, that table is used; D and trimming come from the DNA. The repertoire holds some 42,000 clones, around four fifths seen once, with under 7% in the top ten. The sequencing sample was made of peripheral blood. The TCR sequence derives from a man aged 45-65 years with active COVID-19.

Here the CDR3 DNA reads TGTGCCAGCAGCGTAGTGGGAGGCACAGATACGCAGTATTTT. Residues: CASSVVGGTDTQYF. The chain recombines TRBV9 with TRBJ2-3; weak D call: TRBD2 (5 bases). This CDR3 contains 14 residues. Germline CDR1 SGDLS, CDR2 YYNGEE. The V gene lost 0 bases and the J gene lost 1 base, with 6 bases spanning the gap.